One sample yielded the 9 T cell receptor beta chains listed below, sequenced in a study of CD8 T cells in Susac syndrome. Roughly 0.45 to 1 ug RNA was reverse transcribed with random hexamers. TCRdb recomputed calls from the immunoSEQ multiplex PCR reads with MiXCR, one row per CDR3 protein. The profile shows some 250,000 distinct CDR3 sequences, about 96% of them singletons. The sequenced material came from CD4+ T cells from PBMCs. These receptors originate from a human donor with Susac syndrome.

This sequence joins TRBV20-1 and TRBJ2-4, with D tentatively TRBD1 (5 bases). Trimming left V 5 bases short and J 3 bases short, with 11 bases between. The CDR3 is 13 residues long. Germline CDR1 DFQATT, CDR2 SNEGSKA (reference sequence). For the CDR3, the DNA is TGCAGTGCTTTGGGGCAGGTCAAAAACATTCAGTACTTC. Translated: CSALGQVKNIQYF.

The gene calls are TRBV28 and TRBJ2-7; D perhaps matches TRBD1 (6 bases). Per the germline V gene, CDR1 is MDHEN and CDR2 is SYDVKM. Deletions cut 5 bases from V and 0 bases from J, with 17 bases between. The CDR3 covers 16 residues. CDR3 in amino acids: CASSPRGPDFSYEQYF. CDR3 coding DNA: TGTGCCAGCAGTCCCAGGGGCCCAGACTTCTCCTACGAGCAGTACTTC. The whole variable domain, filled in from reference TRBV28 and TRBJ2-7, reads DVKVTQSSRYLVKRTGEKVFLECVQDMDHENMFWYRQDPGLGLRLIYFSYDVKMKEKGDIPEGYSVSREKKERFSLILESASTNQTSMYLCASSPRGPDFSYEQYFGPGTRLTVT.

The V and J genes are TRBV11-1 and TRBJ2-2, with D hard to call. In germline, CDR1 is SGHAT, CDR2 FQDESV (reference sequence). This CDR3 contains 14 residues. V lost 5 bases and J lost 4, with 11 bases in between. Here the CDR3 DNA reads TGTGCCAGCAGCCGTGGGGTTCTCACCGGGGAGCTGTTTTTT. It encodes CASSRGVLTGELFF.

The V call is TRBV30, the J call TRBJ2-2; D is ambiguous. Looked up from germline, CDR1 is GTSNPN and CDR2 is SVGIG (reference sequence). Deletions cut 1 base from V and 5 bases from J, with 11 bases between. This CDR3 comprises 14 residues. In DNA form, the CDR3 reads TGTGCCTGGAGTGGCTTAGTCGTAACCGGGGAGCTGTTTTTT. Translating gives CAWSGLVVTGELFF.

The CDR3 nucleotides read TGTGCCAGCAGCCCGGAGCCTGGCGACTATGGCTACACCTTC. Translation: CASSPEPGDYGYTF. The chain couples TRBV3-1 to TRBJ1-2; D is undetermined. The CDR3 runs to 14 residues. The V and J ends lost 4 bases and 3 bases respectively, with 12 bases between them. Germline V gene sequence: CDR1 LGHDT, CDR2 YNNKEL (reference sequence).

The chain joins TRBV29-1 to TRBJ1-5; D unresolved. V gave up 5 bases and J gave up 4 bases, with 9 bases separating them. CDR1 SQVTM and CDR2 ANQGSEA come from the germline V gene. CDR3 length: 12 amino acids. The CDR3 region is CSVLPRNQPQHF. For the CDR3, the DNA is TGCAGCGTTCTCCCTAGGAATCAGCCCCAGCATTTT.

The chain carries TRBV3-1 and TRBJ2-7; D may match TRBD1 or TRBD2 (5 bases each). The germline V gene encodes CDR1 LGHDT and CDR2 YNNKEL (reference sequence). The CDR3 runs 15 residues. V gave up 0 bases and J gave up 4 bases, with 13 bases separating them. Here the CDR3 reads CASSQDLGAIYEQYF. The CDR3 region has the DNA TGTGCCAGCAGCCAAGATCTCGGGGCCATATACGAGCAGTACTTC.

The rearrangement uses TRBV11-2 and TRBJ2-2; the D gene is possibly TRBD1 (6 bases). V gave up 2 bases and J gave up 6 bases, with 22 bases separating them. Germline V CDR1 and CDR2: SGHAT, FQNNGV. CDR3 length: 18 amino acids. CDR3: CASSLLLGQTYRPGELFF. The DNA of the CDR3 is TGTGCCAGCAGCTTACTTCTCGGACAGACGTACCGTCCCGGGGAGCTGTTTTTT.

The chain is built from TRBV27 and TRBJ2-1, with D tentatively TRBD1 or TRBD2 (6 bases each). The CDR3 contains 15 residues. Germline V gives CDR1 MNHEY, CDR2 SMNVEV (reference sequence). V was pared by 2 bases and J by 6 bases, with 14 bases between. CDR3 nucleotide sequence: TGTGCCAGCAGTTTAGGGGGTTCGGGGGCCAATGAGCAGTTCTTC. Protein sequence: CASSLGGSGANEQFF.